A selection of T cell receptor beta chains follows, all from one sample in a study of cytomegalovirus exposure and HLA in healthy donors. Clones were read by immunoSEQ multiplex PCR, and TCRdb kept only the in-frame ones, dropping some. Of a few hundred thousand clones listed, about 86% were seen once; the top ten hold around 8%. Sequenced input: PBMCs. The receptors stem from a woman aged 55-69 years in good health and CMV-seropositive. Each CDR3 is given with its conserved first and last residue. A D gene is named only where the DNA matches it firmly. Size is omitted from some rows. Given values are once, few, many or a class for expanded clones.

TRBJ2-7	TRBD1	.	TRBV29-1	TGCAGCGTACGGGGACAGGGGGTATCCTCAAACTACGAGCAGTACTTC	CSVRGQGVSSNYEQYF
TRBJ2-7	TRBD2	.	TRBV5-1	TGCGCCAGCAGCTCGGGGACTAGCGGGCTCTACGAGCAGTACTTC	CASSSGTSGLYEQYF
TRBJ1-3	.	.	TRBV30	TGTGCCTGGAAGCGGGGGGCGCCTGGAAACACCATATATTTT	CAWKRGAPGNTIYF
TRBJ2-7	TRBD1	.	TRBV27	TGTGCCAGCAGTTTAGGGGACAGGACTACCCCCTACGAGCAGTACTTC	CASSLGDRTTPYEQYF
TRBJ1-5	.	.	TRBV4-1	TGCGCCAGCAGCCAAGTGCGGGGACGGCCCCAGCATTTT	CASSQVRGRPQHF
TRBJ1-4	.	once	TRBV19	TGTGCCAGTAGTATCGCCGGACAGAATGAAAAACTGTTTTTT	CASSIAGQNEKLFF
TRBJ1-2	.	.	TRBV6-1	TGTGCCACCTTATATTGGGCGGGCTATGGCTACACCTTC	CATLYWAGYGYTF
TRBJ2-3	TRBD2	.	TRBV6-1	TGTGCCAGCAGTGAATTAGGTTGGGGTGGCTCTAGCGGAGACACAGATACGCAGTATTTT	CASSELGWGGSSGDTDTQYF
TRBJ1-1	.	.	TRBV19	TGTGCCAGTAGAGAGGGCAGGGGAGCCTACACTGAAGCTTTCTTT	CASREGRGAYTEAFF
TRBJ2-3	TRBD2	once	TRBV2	TGTGCCAGCAGTGGATCTAGCGGGACGAGGTCAGATACGCAGTATTTT	CASSGSSGTRSDTQYF
TRBJ2-2	.	.	TRBV2	TGTGCCAGCGGCGGGACTCCATTAAACACCGGGGAGCTGTTTTTT	CASGGTPLNTGELFF
TRBJ2-4	TRBD1	.	TRBV5-1	TGCGCCAGCAGCTTCGGGGACAGCCTAATAGCCAAAAACATTCAGTACTTC	CASSFGDSLIAKNIQYF
TRBJ2-4	.	.	TRBV6-1	TGTGCCAGCAGTCCTGAGCGACTAGCCAAAAACATTCAGTACTTC	CASSPERLAKNIQYF
TRBJ2-5	.	.	TRBV7-9	TGTGCCAGCAGTCCCGGAGGGACTCAAGAGACCCAGTACTTC	CASSPGGTQETQYF
TRBJ2-6	.	.	TRBV5-1	TGCGCCACCAGTAGGGGTCAGCCGGGGGCCAACGTCCTGACTTTC	CATSRGQPGANVLTF
TRBJ1-3	.	.	TRBV7-8	TGTGCCAGCAGCCTTAGACAGGCTGGAAACACCATATATTTT	CASSLRQAGNTIYF
TRBJ2-1	.	once	TRBV9	TGTGCCAGCAGCGTAGATGGCAGGGGCTACAATGAGCAGTTCTTC	CASSVDGRGYNEQFF
TRBJ2-7	.	.	TRBV5-6	TGTGCCAGCAGCTTGGGACGGGCCTACGAGCAGTACTTC	CASSLGRAYEQYF
TRBJ2-7	.	.	TRBV10-1	TGCGCCAGCAGTGGGCCAGGGGCCTACGAGCAGTACTTC	CASSGPGAYEQYF
TRBJ2-7	.	.	TRBV7-9	TGTGCCAGCAGCTTATCCCGGTCTAACTCCTACGAGCAGTACTTC	CASSLSRSNSYEQYF
TRBJ1-3	.	.	TRBV19	TGTGCCAGTAGTATAGATAGAAGTACTGGAAACACCATATATTTT	CASSIDRSTGNTIYF
TRBJ2-5	TRBD2	.	TRBV28	TGTGCCAGCAGCTCGCCGATTGGGACTAGCGGGAGGACCCAAGAGACCCAGTACTTC	CASSSPIGTSGRTQETQYF
TRBJ2-3	.	.	TRBV10-1	TGCGCCAGCAGTGAGGAGGGTCTTAGCACAGATACGCAGTATTTT	CASSEEGLSTDTQYF
TRBJ2-3	.	.	TRBV5-1	TGCGCCAGCAGCCCTAACCTCTCTGGCACAGATACGCAGTATTTT	CASSPNLSGTDTQYF